Below, one T cell receptor (beta chain) is given with its context. Antigen: not known. Roughly 19-55 mg of tissue was diced for each tumor. The entry originates in a study of early stage breast cancer tumors. Turning to the study itself: Among roughly twelve ER+/PR+/HER2- tumors, eight were ductal, four lobular. Study-level points and caveats: Compared with adjacent normal breast, tumors showed around 2.5-fold denser, more clonal T cells. Unsorted bulk genomic DNA sequencing lacked pairing and functional marker data.

The method was immunoSEQ multiplex PCR; TCRdb's version includes in-frame clones alone and lacks a portion of them. The sample includes approximately 11,000 clones, about 80% of them seen just once. The TCR was taken from a person aged 65-85 years with breast cancer. The material sequenced was breast tumor tissue.

In DNA form, the CDR3 reads TGCGCCAGCAGCTTGGTACTCCGGGGGGAGACGCAGTATTTT. This gives the protein CASSLVLRGETQYF. This rearrangement joins TRBV5-1 to TRBJ2-3; 7 nucleotides agree with TRBD2. Germline CDR1 reads SGHRS; CDR2 reads YFSETQ. V gave up 0 bases and J gave up 9 bases; unmatched junction bases: 7. This CDR3 region has 14 residues.